Listed below are T cell receptor beta chains from one sample, sequenced in a study of T cells in localized non-small cell lung cancer. Libraries were prepared by immunoSEQ multiplex PCR; TCRdb keeps only in-frame clonotypes and omits some of them. The data show under 45,000 clones, roughly 83% seen once. The material sequenced was PBMCs, taken before any cancer treatment. The receptors derive from a man aged 35 to 69 with stage II lung adenocarcinoma. Each CDR3 is given with its conserved first and last residue. The D gene is left open where the match is weak. Only part of the rows carry a size: once, few, many, or a class if the clone is expanded.

. | . | 15 | TRBJ1-2 | TRBV6-5 | TGTGCCAGCAGTTACTCGACTCGGAGGGCGTATGGCTACACCTTC | CASSYSTRRAYGYTF
. | . | 12 | TRBJ1-6 | TRBV7-8 | TGTGCCAGCAGCTTCTCTGATTCACCCCTCCACTTT | CASSFSDSPLHF
. | . | 15 | TRBJ2-3 | TRBV27 | TGTGCCAGCAAGGAAAGTCACGGGGTGACAGATACGCAGTATTTT | CASKESHGVTDTQYF
. | TRBD1 | 15 | TRBJ2-2 | TRBV5-6 | TGTGCCAGCAGCTCAGGACAGGGATGGACCGGGGAGCTGTTTTTT | CASSSGQGWTGELFF
. | TRBD1 | 13 | TRBJ1-4 | TRBV18 | TGTGCCAGCTCCCCCGGACAGGCGGAAAAACTGTTTTTT | CASSPGQAEKLFF
. | . | 17 | TRBJ2-7 | TRBV21-1 | TGTGCCAGCAGCAAAGCCGGGCCGCTGGGGCAGTCCTACGAGCAGTACTTC | CASSKAGPLGQSYEQYF
. | . | 13 | TRBJ1-1 | TRBV25-1 | TGTGCCAGCAGTGTCCCAGGGGCCACTGAAGCTTTCTTT | CASSVPGATEAFF
. | . | 11 | TRBJ1-3 | TRBV11-2 | TGTGCCAGCAGGGCTGGAAACACCATATATTTT | CASRAGNTIYF
. | TRBD2 | 16 | TRBJ2-3 | TRBV19 | TGTGCCAGTAGGTTCGGTAGCGGGGCTAGCACAGATACGCAGTATTTT | CASRFGSGASTDTQYF
. | . | 14 | TRBJ1-5 | TRBV4-2 | TGTGCCAGCAGCCAAGAGATAGGGGAACAGCCCCAGCATTTT | CASSQEIGEQPQHF
few | . | 18 | TRBJ1-2 | TRBV11-2 | TGTGCCAGCACTAAATCTAGAGGACAGTGGGGGGCTAACTATGGCTACACCTTC | CASTKSRGQWGANYGYTF
. | . | 14 | TRBJ1-6 | TRBV5-1 | TGCGCCAGCAGCCTCGACAGCCAGTATGCACCCCTCCACTTT | CASSLDSQYAPLHF
. | . | 16 | TRBJ2-3 | TRBV28 | TGTGCCAGCGCCGACGGGGGAGAGGGCGGCACAGATACGCAGTATTTT | CASADGGEGGTDTQYF
. | TRBD1 | 17 | TRBJ2-2 | TRBV5-1 | TGCGCCAGCAGCTCTAACTCCGGGACAGCGAACACCGGGGAGCTGTTTTTT | CASSSNSGTANTGELFF
. | . | 14 | TRBJ1-1 | TRBV19 | TGTGCCAGTATACCCCCCCTCGGGCAGGTTGAAGCTTTCTTT | CASIPPLGQVEAFF
. | . | 13 | TRBJ2-7 | TRBV7-2 | TGTGCCAGCAGCCATGGGACGGACTACGAGCAGTACTTC | CASSHGTDYEQYF
. | . | 13 | TRBJ2-5 | TRBV30 | TGTGCCTGGAGTGGTGGGTATTCGGAGACCCAGTACTTC | CAWSGGYSETQYF
. | TRBD1 | 16 | TRBJ2-2 | TRBV15 | TGTGCCACCAGCAGAGGGGGGACAGGGATCACCGGGGAGCTGTTTTTT | CATSRGGTGITGELFF
. | TRBD1 | 16 | TRBJ2-7 | TRBV5-1 | TGCGCCAGCAGCTTGGCGTGGACAGGGGACTCCTACGAGCAGTACTTC | CASSLAWTGDSYEQYF
few | TRBD2 | 14 | TRBJ2-2 | TRBV27 | TGTGCCAGCTTCGGGGGGAGTAACCCCGGGGAGCTGTTTTTT | CASFGGSNPGELFF
. | . | 12 | TRBJ2-1 | TRBV7-9 | TGTGCCAGCAGCTTTCTGGGGGCACAACAGTTCTTC | CASSFLGAQQFF
. | . | 14 | TRBJ2-3 | TRBV19 | TGTGCCAGTGGGGTCCGCGGGACCACAGATACGCAGTATTTT | CASGVRGTTDTQYF
. | . | 16 | TRBJ1-1 | TRBV10-3 | TGTGCCATCAGTGATTCAACACAGGCCCTGAACACCGAAGCTTTCTTT | CAISDSTQALNTEAFF
. | TRBD1 | 14 | TRBJ1-2 | TRBV28 | TGTGCCAGCAGAGTAGGGGGCGCGGGTCCTGGCTACACCTTC | CASRVGGAGPGYTF
few | . | 15 | TRBJ1-5 | TRBV5-6 | TGTGCCAGCAGCTTGATAGGGGCGGGAGATCAGCCCCAGCATTTT | CASSLIGAGDQPQHF
once | TRBD1 | 15 | TRBJ1-2 | TRBV28 | TGTGCCAGCAGTTCCCCGACAGGGGGAAGAGGTGGCTACACCTTC | CASSSPTGGRGGYTF